Following are 27 T cell receptor beta chains from one sample sequenced in a study of early T cells in non-severe SARS-CoV-2 infection. TCRdb reprocessed the 5' RACE reads with MiXCR, giving one entry per CDR3 protein. The table shows roughly 23,000 distinct CDR3 sequences, with around 3.3% occurring only once. Sequenced material: whole blood. The receptors derive from an adult who was a healthcare worker with PCR-confirmed SARS-CoV-2 infection or an uninfected control (not recorded which).

This clonotype was seen ten or more times. CDR3 residues: CASSSSRQGGIVETQYF. CDR3 in DNA: TGTGCCAGCAGCTCAAGCCGACAGGGCGGAATCGTGGAGACCCAGTACTTC. The chain joins TRBV7-9 to TRBJ2-5; the match to TRBD1 covers 7 bases. This CDR3 is built from 17 residues. The V segment lost 4 bases and the J segment 5 bases; nucleotides outside the gene matches: 16. Per the germline V gene, CDR1 is SEHNR and CDR2 is FQNEAQ (reference sequence).

This clonotype was counted at least ten times. The chain links TRBV7-8 to TRBJ1-1; TRBD1 is a possible D gene (6 bases). The CDR3 contains 14 residues. From germline, CDR1 is SGHVS and CDR2 FQNEAQ. V was shortened by 4 bases and J by 9 bases, with 18 bases between the two germline ends. The CDR3 protein is CASSSPTGLDQAFF. The CDR3, as DNA: TGTGCCAGCAGCTCCCCAACAGGGCTAGATCAAGCTTTCTTT. Full variable domain (rest looked up from reference TRBV7-8 and TRBJ1-1): GAGVSQSPRYKVAKRGQDVALRCDPISGHVSLFWYQQALGQGPEFLTYFQNEAQLDKSGLPSDRFFAERPEGSVSTLKIQRTQQEDSAVYLCASSSPTGLDQAFFGQGTRLTVV.

This clonotype was seen at least ten times. The chain is built from TRBV6-2 or TRBV6-3 and TRBJ1-2; the D is unclear. V lost 2 bases and J 0 bases, leaving 10 bases between the germline ends. The CDR3 extends over 15 amino acids. The germline CDR1 and CDR2 sequences are MNHEY and SVGEGT. CDR3 sequence reads: CASSYGPISNYGYTF. The CDR3 nucleotides are TGTGCCAGCAGTTACGGGCCTATTTCTAACTATGGCTACACCTTC.

This chain joins TRBV20-1 and TRBJ1-1; possible D gene TRBD1, 6 bases. V was shortened by 3 bases and J by 1 base, with 15 bases between the two germline ends. CDR1 and CDR2 from the germline V gene are DFQATT and SNEGSKA (reference sequence). This CDR3 comprises 15 residues. The CDR3 bases are TGCAGTGCTAGTCCCGCAGGGGCGGCGAACACTGAAGCTTTCTTT. This gives the protein CSASPAGAANTEAFF.

By sample share, this clonotype is medium-sized. The V gene is TRBV20-1, the J gene TRBJ2-5; 10 bases line up with TRBD1. The CDR3 spans 16 residues. The trim removed 6 bases at V and 5 bases at J, leaving 15 bases unmatched. Germline V gene lookup returns CDR1 DFQATT and CDR2 SNEGSKA (reference sequence). The CDR3 loop reads CSAPLSGTGARETQYF. CDR3 DNA: TGCAGTGCCCCCCTTTCCGGGACAGGGGCCCGGGAGACCCAGTACTTC.

This clonotype is categorized as medium-sized (0.01 to 0.1%). This sequence joins TRBV7-2 and TRBJ2-6, with D possibly being TRBD1 (6 bases). Germline lookup yields CDR1 SGHTA and CDR2 FQGNSA. The CDR3 sequence is 17 residues long. The V end was cut by 5 bases, the J end by 0 bases, with 14 bases between. CDR3 DNA: TGTGCCAGCAGCCCGACGACAGGTTACTCTGGGGCCAACGTCCTGACTTTC. Protein product: CASSPTTGYSGANVLTF.

This clonotype occurred many times. As DNA, the CDR3 is TGCGCCAGCAGCTTAGACAGGGAAACAGATACGCAGTATTTT. It is translated as CASSLDRETDTQYF. This sequence joins TRBV5-1 and TRBJ2-3; 7 bases are a match to TRBD1. This CDR3 contains 14 residues. Germline V gene data show CDR1 as SGHRS and CDR2 as YFSETQ. Germline trimming cut 2 bases from V and 3 bases from J; bases unmatched to any gene: 3.

This clonotype is classed as medium-sized. V usage is TRBV6-1 and J usage is TRBJ1-1, with D possibly matching TRBD1 (5 bases). The germline V and J ends were trimmed by 7 bases and 0 bases, with 12 bases remaining between them. The CDR3 has 14 residues. CDR1 and CDR2 (germline): MNHNS, SASEGT. CDR3 sequence reads: CASKSEGMNTEAFF. The DNA of the CDR3 is TGTGCCAGCAAGAGCGAGGGGATGAACACTGAAGCTTTCTTT.

This clonotype was seen repeatedly, ten times or more. V gene TRBV6-4 combines with J gene TRBJ1-1; 9 bases align to TRBD1. CDR3 length: 16 residues. The germline gives CDR1 MRHNA, CDR2 SNTAGT. J gave up 0 bases and V 4 bases, and 6 bases lay outside the gene matches. The CDR3 DNA reads TGTGCCAGCAGTGTCCAGACAGGGGGGGTGAACACTGAAGCTTTCTTT. This translates into CASSVQTGGVNTEAFF.

In its sample, this clonotype was seen many times. The chain combines TRBV28 with TRBJ1-5; D unclear. The CDR3 is made up of 14 amino acids. Germline V gene sequence: CDR1 MDHEN, CDR2 SYDVKM. Trimming shortened V by 5 bases and J by 5 bases, and 13 bases separated the two germline ends. The CDR3 loop is CASSPLVPHQPQHF. DNA of the CDR3: TGTGCCAGCAGTCCATTAGTTCCTCATCAGCCCCAGCATTTT. The entire variable domain, with the rest obtained from reference TRBV28 and TRBJ1-5, is as follows: DVKVTQSSRYLVKRTGEKVFLECVQDMDHENMFWYRQDPGLGLRLIYFSYDVKMKEKGDIPEGYSVSREKKERFSLILESASTNQTSMYLCASSPLVPHQPQHFGDGTRLSIL.

This clonotype has just a few counts. The chain is built from TRBV5-1 and TRBJ1-6, with no clear D. The CDR3 consists of 15 residues. The germline gives CDR1 SGHRS, CDR2 YFSETQ. V gave up 4 bases and J gave up 5 bases, with 13 bases separating them. The CDR3 coding sequence is TGCGCCAGCAGCCTGCGGGCAAACGATAATTCACCCCTCCACTTT. Amino acids: CASSLRANDNSPLHF.

There are many counts of this clonotype. The CDR3 DNA follows: TGTGCCAGCAGCTTTGGTCCAAGCTACGAGCAGTACTTC. As protein: CASSFGPSYEQYF. The rearrangement uses TRBV11-2 and TRBJ2-7; D gene ambiguous. The germline V and J ends were trimmed by 3 bases and 3 bases, with 9 bases remaining between them. This CDR3 region has 13 residues. Germline V lookup: CDR1 SGHAT, CDR2 FQNNGV. Together with reference TRBV11-2 and TRBJ2-7, the CDR3 gives the full variable domain: EAGVAQSPRYKIIEKRQSVAFWCNPISGHATLYWYQQILGQGPKLLIQFQNNGVVDDSQLPKDRFSAERLKGVDSTLKIQPAKLEDSAVYLCASSFGPSYEQYFGPGTRLTVT.

The chain has TRBV7-8 and TRBJ2-1, with a tentative D call TRBD1 (6 bases). Looked up from germline, CDR1 is SGHVS and CDR2 is FQNEAQ. The CDR3 runs to 16 residues. Trimming shortened V by 4 bases and J by 6 bases, and 19 bases separated the two germline ends. The CDR3 DNA follows: TGTGCCAGCAGCTCCACCCCGGGCCAGGGGTTCAATGAGCAGTTCTTC. It translates to CASSSTPGQGFNEQFF.

This clonotype is medium-sized within its sample. The genes are TRBV28 and TRBJ2-7; D gene uncertain. This CDR3 contains 12 residues. Germline V CDR1 and CDR2: MDHEN, SYDVKM. Deletions cut 7 bases from V and 2 bases from J, with 9 bases between. The CDR3 sequence: CASKDGPYEQYF. The CDR3 nucleotides read TGTGCCAGCAAAGACGGCCCCTACGAGCAGTACTTC.

This clonotype was observed at least ten times. The V call is TRBV11-2, the J call TRBJ1-4; unclear D gene. Germline CDR1 SGHAT, CDR2 FQNNGV. CDR3 length: 11 amino acids. The V and J ends lost 2 bases and 8 bases respectively, with 3 bases between them. The chain's CDR3 is CASSLHEKLFF. CDR3 nucleotides: TGTGCCAGCAGCTTACACGAAAAACTGTTTTTT.

Many counts were recorded for this clonotype. The chain couples TRBV7-9 to TRBJ1-4; D is possibly TRBD1 (5 bases). The CDR3 length is 16 residues. The germline gives CDR1 SEHNR, CDR2 FQNEAQ (reference sequence). The germline V and J ends were trimmed by 1 base and 5 bases, with 14 bases remaining between them. CDR3 sequence (DNA): TGTGCCAGCAGCTTAGGGGGGTGGTCGCTCAATGAAAAACTGTTTTTT. Its translation is CASSLGGWSLNEKLFF.

Judged by abundance, this clonotype is medium-sized (0.01 to 0.1%). J is TRBJ2-1 and V is TRBV20-1; D could derive from TRBD1 or TRBD2 (5 bases each). Trimming removed 8 bases at V and 9 bases at J, with 17 bases between. This CDR3 region has 12 residues. The V gene's germline CDR1 is DFQATT and CDR2 SNEGSKA (reference sequence). CDR3 nucleotide sequence: TGCAGTCTGCAGGGAGCGAGAGGTGAGCAGTTCTTC. Translation gives CSLQGARGEQFF.

By share of the sample, this clonotype is medium-sized. The chain carries TRBV7-2 and TRBJ2-3; 8 bases align to TRBD1. V shed 4 bases, J shed 2 bases, and the junction held 5 bases outside the gene matches. Germline V CDR1 and CDR2: SGHTA, FQGNSA. The CDR3 extends over 15 amino acids. The CDR3 DNA reads TGTGCCAGCAGCTCGACAGGGGCTTTCACAGATACGCAGTATTTT. Its protein is CASSSTGAFTDTQYF.

This clonotype was seen ten or more times. The J gene is TRBJ1-6, the V gene TRBV11-3; D is undetermined. V was trimmed by 1 base and J by 7 bases, leaving 5 bases between them. The CDR3 runs 13 residues. Per the germline V gene, CDR1 is SGHNT and CDR2 is YENEEA. The CDR3 reads CASSLVGNSPLHF. The CDR3 nucleotides read TGTGCCAGCAGCTTAGTCGGGAATTCACCCCTCCACTTT.

This clonotype was recorded many times. This chain uses TRBV11-3 with TRBJ2-2; unclear D gene. V gave up 3 bases and J gave up 0 bases, with 5 bases separating them. This CDR3 has 14 amino acids. CDR1 SGHNT and CDR2 YENEEA come from the germline V gene. The CDR3 DNA reads as TGTGCCAGCAGCTTTTATTCGAACACCGGGGAGCTGTTTTTT. Translating it yields CASSFYSNTGELFF.

This clonotype was seen ten or more times. The V call is TRBV4-1, the J call TRBJ2-1; 9 bases are shared with TRBD1. V shed 4 bases and J 6 bases; nucleotides not matched to a gene: 7. The germline gives CDR1 MGHRA, CDR2 YSYEKL. CDR3 length equals 15 residues. Written as DNA, the CDR3 is TGCGCCAGCAGCCGCACCGGGACAGGGATCAATGAGCAGTTCTTC. Translating gives CASSRTGTGINEQFF.

This clonotype was seen ten or more times. The gene calls are TRBV21-1 and TRBJ2-3. TRBV21-1 is described as a pseudogene. The CDR3 runs to 13 residues. CDR3 region: CASSHYNRDTQYF. For the CDR3, the DNA is TGTGCCAGCAGCCATTACAACCGCGATACGCAGTATTTT.

The chain is built from TRBV14 and TRBJ2-7; D perhaps matches TRBD2 (6 bases). Per the germline V gene, CDR1 is SGHDN and CDR2 is FVKESK. This CDR3 spans 11 amino acids. V was shortened by 1 base and J by 12 bases, with 10 bases between the two germline ends. CDR3 DNA sequence: TGTGCCAGCAGCCAAGGACTAGGACTGTACTTC. Amino acids: CASSQGLGLYF.

This clonotype was found many times. This chain links TRBV5-1 with TRBJ2-1; 9 nucleotides line up with TRBD1. Per the germline V gene, CDR1 is SGHRS and CDR2 is YFSETQ. This CDR3 is built from 14 residues. After removal of 5 bases from V and 7 bases from J, the junction contained 7 bases not matched to a gene. The CDR3 here is CASSQQGAWNEQFF. DNA of the CDR3: TGCGCCAGCAGTCAACAGGGGGCGTGGAATGAGCAGTTCTTC. The entire variable domain, with the rest obtained from reference TRBV5-1 and TRBJ2-1, is as follows: KAGVTQTPRYLIKTRGQQVTLSCSPISGHRSVSWYQQTPGQGLQFLFEYFSETQRNKGNFPGRFSGRQFSNSRSEMNVSTLELGDSALYLCASSQQGAWNEQFFGPGTRLTVL.

This chain connects TRBV27 to TRBJ2-6; D tentatively fits TRBD1 or TRBD2 (5 bases each). Deletions cut 6 bases from V and 0 bases from J, with 9 bases between. This CDR3 spans 15 amino acids. Germline assignment: CDR1 MNHEY and CDR2 SMNVEV (reference sequence). The CDR3 region is CASRSGTSGANVLTF. CDR3 coding DNA: TGTGCCAGCAGATCGGGGACCTCTGGGGCCAACGTCCTGACTTTC.

Sample share makes this clonotype medium-sized (0.01 to 0.1%). The chain combines TRBV4-2 with TRBJ2-1; unclear D gene. Looked up from germline, CDR1 is LGHNA and CDR2 is YNFKEQ. The CDR3 covers 15 residues. The ends were cut back, 0 bases at V and 1 base at J, with 7 bases in the middle. The CDR3 bases are TGTGCCAGCAGCCAAGAACTGCCTTCCTACAATGAGCAGTTCTTC. Its translation is CASSQELPSYNEQFF.

This clonotype was seen ten or more times. The chain combines TRBV7-2 with TRBJ2-1; no clear D. V lost 5 bases and J lost 6, with 14 bases in between. This CDR3 contains 14 residues. From germline, CDR1 is SGHTA and CDR2 FQGNSA. CDR3 in DNA: TGTGCCAGCAGCCCCTGGGCCCCCTTCAATGAGCAGTTCTTC. It is translated as CASSPWAPFNEQFF. Full variable domain (remainder filled in from reference TRBV7-2 and TRBJ2-1): GAGVSQSPSNKVTEKGKDVELRCDPISGHTALYWYRQSLGQGLEFLIYFQGNSAPDKSGLPSDRFSAERTGGSVSTLTIQRTQQEDSAVYLCASSPWAPFNEQFFGPGTRLTVL.